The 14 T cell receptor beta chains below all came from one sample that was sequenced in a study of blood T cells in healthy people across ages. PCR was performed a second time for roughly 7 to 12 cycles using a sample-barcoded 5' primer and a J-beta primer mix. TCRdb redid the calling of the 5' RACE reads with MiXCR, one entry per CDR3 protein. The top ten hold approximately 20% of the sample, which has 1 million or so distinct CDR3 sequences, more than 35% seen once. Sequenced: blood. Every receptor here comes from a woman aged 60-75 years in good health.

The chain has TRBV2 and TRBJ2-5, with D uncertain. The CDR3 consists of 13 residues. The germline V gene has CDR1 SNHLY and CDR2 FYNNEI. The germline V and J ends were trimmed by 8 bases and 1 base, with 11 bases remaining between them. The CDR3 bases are TGTGCCAGCGCTCTCGGATCCCAAGAGACCCAGTACTTC. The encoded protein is CASALGSQETQYF.

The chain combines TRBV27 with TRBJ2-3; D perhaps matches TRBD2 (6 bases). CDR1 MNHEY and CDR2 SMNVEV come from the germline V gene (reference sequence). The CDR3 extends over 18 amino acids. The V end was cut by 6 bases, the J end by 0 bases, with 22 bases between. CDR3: CASSRTTLPCASTDTQYF. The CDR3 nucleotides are TGTGCCAGCAGCCGGACTACACTCCCCTGTGCTAGCACAGATACGCAGTATTTT.

The CDR3 sequence is CASSQNRAITYEQYF. CDR3 bases: TGTGCCAGCAGCCAGAACAGGGCCATTACCTACGAGCAGTACTTC. This chain links TRBV3-1 with TRBJ2-7, with a possible D match to TRBD1 (6 bases). The CDR3 spans 15 residues. Looked up from germline, CDR1 is LGHDT and CDR2 is YNNKEL (reference sequence). Trimming removed 3 bases from V and 2 bases from J, with 14 bases in between.

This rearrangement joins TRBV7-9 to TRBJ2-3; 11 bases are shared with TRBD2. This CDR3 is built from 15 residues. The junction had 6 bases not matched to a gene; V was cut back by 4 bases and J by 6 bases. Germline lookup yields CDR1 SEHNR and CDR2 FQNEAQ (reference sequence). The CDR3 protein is CASSSQTSGVDTQYF. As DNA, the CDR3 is TGTGCCAGCAGCTCACAGACTAGCGGGGTTGATACGCAGTATTTT.

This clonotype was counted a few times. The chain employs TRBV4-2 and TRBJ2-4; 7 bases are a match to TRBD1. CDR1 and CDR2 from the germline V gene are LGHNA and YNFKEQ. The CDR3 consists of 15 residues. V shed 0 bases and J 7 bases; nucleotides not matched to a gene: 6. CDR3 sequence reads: CASSQDWTGDNIQYF. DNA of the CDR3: TGTGCCAGCAGCCAAGATTGGACAGGTGATAACATTCAGTACTTC.

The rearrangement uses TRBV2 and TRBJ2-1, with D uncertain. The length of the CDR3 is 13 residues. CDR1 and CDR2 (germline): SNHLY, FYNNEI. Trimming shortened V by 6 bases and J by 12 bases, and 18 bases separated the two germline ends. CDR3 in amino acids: CASSPAAFSGQFF. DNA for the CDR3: TGTGCCAGCAGCCCGGCTGCGTTTTCTGGGCAGTTCTTC.

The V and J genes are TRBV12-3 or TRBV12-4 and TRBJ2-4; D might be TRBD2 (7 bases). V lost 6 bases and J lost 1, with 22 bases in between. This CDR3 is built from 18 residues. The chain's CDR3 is CASSPFSGGGLAKNIQYF. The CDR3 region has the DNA TGTGCCAGCAGCCCGTTCTCGGGGGGCGGCTTGGCCAAAAACATTCAGTACTTC.

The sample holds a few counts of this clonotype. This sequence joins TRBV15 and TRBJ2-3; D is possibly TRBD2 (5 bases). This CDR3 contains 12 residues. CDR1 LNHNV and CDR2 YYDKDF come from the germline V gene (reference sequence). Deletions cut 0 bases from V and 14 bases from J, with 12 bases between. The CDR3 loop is CATSRDLAAGYF. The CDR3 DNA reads TGTGCCACCAGCAGAGATTTGGCCGCGGGGTATTTT.

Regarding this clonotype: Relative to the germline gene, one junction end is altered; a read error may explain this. The CDR3 DNA follows: TGTGCAAGCAGTCGGATGGGCTCCTACGAGCAGTACTTC. Protein: CASSRMGSYEQYF. V gene TRBV27 combines with J gene TRBJ2-7; no clear D gene. The CDR3 is made up of 13 amino acids. Per the germline V gene, CDR1 is MNHEY and CDR2 is SMNVEV (reference sequence).

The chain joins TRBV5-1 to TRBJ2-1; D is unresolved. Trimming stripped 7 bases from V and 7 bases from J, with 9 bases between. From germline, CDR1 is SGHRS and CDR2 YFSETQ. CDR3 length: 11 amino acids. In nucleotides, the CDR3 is TGCGCCAGCGGGATGGATAATGAGCAGTTCTTC. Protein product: CASGMDNEQFF. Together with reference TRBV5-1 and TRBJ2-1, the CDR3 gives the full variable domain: KAGVTQTPRYLIKTRGQQVTLSCSPISGHRSVSWYQQTPGQGLQFLFEYFSETQRNKGNFPGRFSGRQFSNSRSEMNVSTLELGDSALYLCASGMDNEQFFGPGTRLTVL.

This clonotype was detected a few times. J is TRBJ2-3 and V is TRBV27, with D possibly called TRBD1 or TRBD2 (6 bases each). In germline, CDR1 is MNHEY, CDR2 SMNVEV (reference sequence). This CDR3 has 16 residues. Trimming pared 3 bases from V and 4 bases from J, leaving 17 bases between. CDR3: CASSFRGRGGPDTQYF. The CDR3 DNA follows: TGTGCCAGCAGTTTCAGAGGCAGGGGAGGCCCAGATACGCAGTATTTT.

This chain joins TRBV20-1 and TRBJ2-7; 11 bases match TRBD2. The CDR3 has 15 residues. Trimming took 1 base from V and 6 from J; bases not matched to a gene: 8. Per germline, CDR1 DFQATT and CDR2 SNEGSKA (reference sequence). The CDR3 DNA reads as TGCAGTGCTAGAGGTATCACTAGCGGGAGCACCGAGCAGTACTTC. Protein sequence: CSARGITSGSTEQYF.

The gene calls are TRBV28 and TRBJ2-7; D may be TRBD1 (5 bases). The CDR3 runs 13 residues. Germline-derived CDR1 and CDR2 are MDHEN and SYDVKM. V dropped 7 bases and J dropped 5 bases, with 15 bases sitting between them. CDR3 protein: CASMEGAPDEQYF. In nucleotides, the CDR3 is TGTGCCAGCATGGAAGGGGCTCCCGACGAGCAGTACTTC.

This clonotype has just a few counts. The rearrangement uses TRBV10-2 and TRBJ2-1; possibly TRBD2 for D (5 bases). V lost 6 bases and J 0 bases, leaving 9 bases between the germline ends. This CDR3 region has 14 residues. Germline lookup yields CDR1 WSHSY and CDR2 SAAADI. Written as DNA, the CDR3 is TGCGCCAGCAGGCGGACTGGCTCCTACAATGAGCAGTTCTTC. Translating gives CASRRTGSYNEQFF.